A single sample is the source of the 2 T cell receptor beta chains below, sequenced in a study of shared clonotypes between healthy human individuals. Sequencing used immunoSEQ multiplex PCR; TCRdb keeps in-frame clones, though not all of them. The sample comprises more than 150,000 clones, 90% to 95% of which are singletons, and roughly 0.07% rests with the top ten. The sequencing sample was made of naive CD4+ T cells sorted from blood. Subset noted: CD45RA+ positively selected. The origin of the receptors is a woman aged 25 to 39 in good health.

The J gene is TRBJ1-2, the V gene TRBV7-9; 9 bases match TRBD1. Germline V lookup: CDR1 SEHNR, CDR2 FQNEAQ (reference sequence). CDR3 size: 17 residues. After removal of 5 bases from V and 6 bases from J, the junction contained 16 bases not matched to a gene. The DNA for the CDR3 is TGTGCCAGCAGCCCCAGGGTTGGGACAGGGTACGGTGATGGCTACACCTTC. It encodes CASSPRVGTGYGDGYTF.

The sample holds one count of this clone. CDR3 sequence reads: CASSSQDRANTEAFF. The DNA of the CDR3 is TGTGCCAGCAGTAGCCAGGACAGGGCGAACACTGAAGCTTTCTTT. V gene TRBV6-1 combines with J gene TRBJ1-1, with 8 bases identical to TRBD1. V lost 5 bases to trimming and J lost 1 base; unmatched junction nucleotides: 6. The length of the CDR3 is 15 residues. Germline lookup yields CDR1 MNHNS and CDR2 SASEGT.